One TCR beta chain is described in this entry. Only in-frame clones appear in the TCRdb table, and some are missing; sequencing was by immunoSEQ multiplex PCR. The sample consists of around 300,000 clones, roughly 91% of them appearing once. Trimming took off 6 bases at V and 0 bases at J, with 16 bases between the two ends. The CDR3 extends over 16 amino acids. Germline V gene sequence: CDR1 MNHEY, CDR2 SMNVEV (reference sequence). This sample stems from a study of blood T cell repertoires in COVID-19. As for the study in general: PBMCs, B-cell-depleted T cells, or T cells were the source of the cDNA or gDNA that made up the material.

Recovered Cohort 3 donors showed two negative PCRs, clearance, or symptom resolution. Sequenced material: PBMCs or T cells enriched from blood (not recorded which). The clonotype was recovered from a woman aged 60-75 years who had recovered from COVID-19. This rearrangement joins TRBV27 to TRBJ2-3; D perhaps matches TRBD1 (5 bases). For the CDR3, the DNA is TGTGCCAGCAGACCAGGGATAAGGATTAGCACAGATACGCAGTATTTT. This sequence encodes CASRPGIRISTDTQYF.